This T cell receptor beta chain was profiled in a study of response to subunit inactivated influenza vaccine (dated by TCRdb to 2017 to 2018). Regarding the complete study: Deep quantitative T cell receptor repertoire profiling was used in the study to track responses to a trivalent subunit inactivated influenza vaccine.

This clonotype was seen just once. The antigen this receptor binds is unknown. Base qualities are not at hand, and no much larger clone is one base apart. Support from one read is weak. Via the germline V gene, CDR1 is LGHNA and CDR2 YNFKEQ. The CDR3 holds 13 amino acids from the cysteine to the phenylalanine. Just the 39-base CDR3 DNA is kept, in frame starting at base 1. Trimming takes 9 bases from V and 9 bases from J, and the germline ends sit 21 bases apart. The library relied on RT-PCR. TCRdb shows the sequencer as Illumina HiSeq 2500. TCRdb trimmed the raw reads at Q25, called clones with MiXCR and kept productive beta chains. Rows are combined by CDR3 protein, so each entry shows the most common genes and DNA. In this sample the table shows hundreds of thousands of distinct CDR3 sequences, 11% to 15% of which occur a single time. 6% to 8% of the sample is taken by the ten largest. Beyond this particular receptor, the publication reports: The authors proposed that each seasonal influenza vaccination may bring in only a limited number of new T cells.

The source of this sequence is a man aged 45 to 65 who received an inactivated influenza vaccine. Donor details come from another sample of the same person, matched by shared clones. Sequenced here: PBMCs from blood, sampled approximately 15 days before vaccination. The rearrangement joined TRBV4-2 to TRBJ2-7; no D gene is confidently identified. The nucleotides are TGTGCCAGGAGCACCGGGCCCGGATTCCCGCAGTACTTC. Its translation reads: CARSTGPGFPQYF.